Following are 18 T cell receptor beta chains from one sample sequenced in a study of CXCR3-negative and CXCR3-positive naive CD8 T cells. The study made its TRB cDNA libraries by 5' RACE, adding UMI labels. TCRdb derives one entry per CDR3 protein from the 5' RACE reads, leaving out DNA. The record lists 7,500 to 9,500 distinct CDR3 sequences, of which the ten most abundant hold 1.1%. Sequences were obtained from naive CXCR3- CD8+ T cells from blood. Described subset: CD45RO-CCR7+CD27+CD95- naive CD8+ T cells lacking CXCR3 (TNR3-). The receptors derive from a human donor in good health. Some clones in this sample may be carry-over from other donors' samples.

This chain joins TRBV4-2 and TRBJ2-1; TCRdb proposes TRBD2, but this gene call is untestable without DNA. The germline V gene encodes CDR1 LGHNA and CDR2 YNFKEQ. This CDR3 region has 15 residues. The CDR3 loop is CASSQERTSIREQFF.

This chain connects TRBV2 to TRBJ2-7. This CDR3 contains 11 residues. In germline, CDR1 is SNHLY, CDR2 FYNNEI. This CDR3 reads CASSELYEQYF. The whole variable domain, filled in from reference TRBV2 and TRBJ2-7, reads EPEVTQTPSHQVTQMGQEVILRCVPISNHLYFYWYRQILGQKVEFLVSFYNNEISEKSEIFDDQFSVERPDGSNFTLKIRSTKLEDSAMYFCASSELYEQYFGPGTRLTVT.

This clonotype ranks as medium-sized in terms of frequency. CDR3 region: CASSFMVRTEAFF. The rearrangement uses TRBV7-6 and TRBJ1-1. The CDR3 has 13 residues. Germline CDR1 reads SGHVS; CDR2 reads FNYEAQ.

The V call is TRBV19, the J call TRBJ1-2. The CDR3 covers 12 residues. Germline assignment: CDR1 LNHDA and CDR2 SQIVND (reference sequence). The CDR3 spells CASSLSSDGYTF.

The CDR3 is CSASTGTRGSNEQFF. The chain has TRBV20-1 and TRBJ2-1; TCRdb lists TRBD2, though no DNA is available to test this call. The CDR3 totals 15 residues. Germline V CDR1 and CDR2: DFQATT, SNEGSKA (reference sequence).

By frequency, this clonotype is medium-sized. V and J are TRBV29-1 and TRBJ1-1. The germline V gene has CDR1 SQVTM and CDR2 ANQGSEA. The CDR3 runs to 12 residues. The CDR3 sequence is CSVELQGPEAFF.

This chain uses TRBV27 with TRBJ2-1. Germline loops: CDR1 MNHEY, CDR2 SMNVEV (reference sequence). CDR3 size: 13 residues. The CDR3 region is CASSSIDSNEQFF.

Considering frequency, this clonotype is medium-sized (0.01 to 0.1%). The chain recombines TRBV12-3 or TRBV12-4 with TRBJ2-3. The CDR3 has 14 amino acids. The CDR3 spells CASSLTRSTDTQYF.

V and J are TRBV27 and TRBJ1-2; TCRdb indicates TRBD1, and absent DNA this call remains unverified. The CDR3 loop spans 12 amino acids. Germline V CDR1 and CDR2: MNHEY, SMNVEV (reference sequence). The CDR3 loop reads CASSPRGVGYTF.

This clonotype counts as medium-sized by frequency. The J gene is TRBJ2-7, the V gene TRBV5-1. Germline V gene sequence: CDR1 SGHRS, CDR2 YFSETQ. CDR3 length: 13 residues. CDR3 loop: CASCSDGRNEQYF.

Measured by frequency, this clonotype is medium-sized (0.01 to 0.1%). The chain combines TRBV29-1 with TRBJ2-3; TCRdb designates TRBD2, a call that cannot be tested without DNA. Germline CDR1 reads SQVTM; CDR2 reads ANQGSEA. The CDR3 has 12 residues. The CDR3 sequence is CSASGSTDTQYF.

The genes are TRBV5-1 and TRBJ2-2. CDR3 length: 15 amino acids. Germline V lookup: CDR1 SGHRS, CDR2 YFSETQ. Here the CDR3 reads CASSLGSATTGELFF.

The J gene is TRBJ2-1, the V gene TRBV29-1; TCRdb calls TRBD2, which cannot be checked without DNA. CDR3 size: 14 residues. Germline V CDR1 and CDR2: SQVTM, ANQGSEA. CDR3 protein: CSVDSGSSYNEQFF.

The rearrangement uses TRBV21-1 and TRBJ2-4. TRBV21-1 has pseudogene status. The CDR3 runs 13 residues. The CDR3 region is CARRPLAKNIQYF.

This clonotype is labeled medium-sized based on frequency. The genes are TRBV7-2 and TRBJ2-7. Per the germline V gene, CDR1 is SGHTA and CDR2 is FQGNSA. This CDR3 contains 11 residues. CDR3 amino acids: CASSFSYEQYF. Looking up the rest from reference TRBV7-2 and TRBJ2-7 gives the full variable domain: GAGVSQSPSNKVTEKGKDVELRCDPISGHTALYWYRQSLGQGLEFLIYFQGNSAPDKSGLPSDRFSAERTGGSVSTLTIQRTQQEDSAVYLCASSFSYEQYFGPGTRLTVT.

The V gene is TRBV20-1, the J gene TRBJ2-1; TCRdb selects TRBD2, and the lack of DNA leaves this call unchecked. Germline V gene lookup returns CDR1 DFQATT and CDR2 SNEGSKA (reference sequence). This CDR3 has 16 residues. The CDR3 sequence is CSAARGAGSSYNEQFF.

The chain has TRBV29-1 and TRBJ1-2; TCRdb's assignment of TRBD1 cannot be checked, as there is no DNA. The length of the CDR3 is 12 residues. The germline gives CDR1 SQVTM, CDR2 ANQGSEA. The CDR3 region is CSVGQHLYGYTF. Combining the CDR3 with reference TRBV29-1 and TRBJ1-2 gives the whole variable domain SAVISQKPSRDICQRGTSLTIQCQVDSQVTMMFWYRQQPGQSLTLIATANQGSEATYESGFVIDKFPISRPNLTFSTLTVSNMSPEDSSIYLCSVGQHLYGYTFGSGTRLTVV.

CDR3 sequence: CSARDQNPRQTQTQETQYF. The J gene is TRBJ2-5, the V gene TRBV20-1; with no DNA, the TCRdb D assignment of TRBD1 cannot be verified. Germline lookup yields CDR1 DFQATT and CDR2 SNEGSKA (reference sequence). The CDR3 sequence is 19 residues long.